These 11 T cell receptor beta chains were all obtained from the same sample, sequenced in a study of blood T cell repertoires in COVID-19. TCRdb's table, derived via immunoSEQ multiplex PCR, lists solely in-frame clones and lacks some. The sample holds 85,000 to 100,000 clones, roughly four fifths seen once. Sequenced input: peripheral blood. These receptors were obtained from a human donor in a cohort sampled during active COVID-19.

This clone was counted ten times or more. The rearrangement joins TRBV29-1 to TRBJ1-1, with 7 bases lining up with TRBD1. The CDR3 spans 14 residues. V was clipped by 4 bases and J by 0 bases; unmatched bases: 5. The germline V gene has CDR1 SQVTM and CDR2 ANQGSEA. The CDR3 nucleotides are TGCAGCGTTGCACAGGGGAGAATGAACACTGAAGCTTTCTTT. It codes for CSVAQGRMNTEAFF.

The chain employs TRBV4-1 and TRBJ1-1; TRBD1 matches at 8 bases. The germline V gene encodes CDR1 MGHRA and CDR2 YSYEKL. V lost 2 bases to trimming and J lost 0 bases; unmatched junction nucleotides: 5. This CDR3 region has 16 residues. DNA for the CDR3: TGCGCCAGCAGCCAATTTCAGGGGGCAGTGAACACTGAAGCTTTCTTT. Its translation is CASSQFQGAVNTEAFF.

The V gene is TRBV4-1, the J gene TRBJ1-2; possibly TRBD1 for D (5 bases). V was shortened by 3 bases and J by 5 bases, with 13 bases between the two germline ends. The CDR3 sequence is 14 residues long. CDR1 is MGHRA and CDR2 is YSYEKL in the germline V gene. The CDR3 here is CASSQGGPLYGYTF. CDR3 sequence (DNA): TGCGCCAGCAGCCAGGGGGGACCACTATATGGCTACACCTTC.

V gene TRBV2 combines with J gene TRBJ2-7; no clear D gene. Germline V gene sequence: CDR1 SNHLY, CDR2 FYNNEI. The CDR3 has 11 amino acids. The V end lost 3 bases, the J end lost 9 bases, and 9 bases lay between the germline ends. The CDR3 is CASSDSRAQYF. The CDR3 bases are TGTGCCAGCAGTGATTCGAGAGCGCAGTACTTC.

The DNA of the CDR3 is TGTGCCAGCAGCGTATTCCCTAGCACCTACGAGCAGTACTTC. The encoded protein is CASSVFPSTYEQYF. V and J are TRBV9 and TRBJ2-7; D is possibly TRBD2 (5 bases). The CDR3 is 14 amino acids. Trimming stripped 1 base from V and 2 bases from J, with 10 bases between. The germline V gene encodes CDR1 SGDLS and CDR2 YYNGEE.

The gene calls are TRBV5-1 and TRBJ1-1, with 8 bases aligning to TRBD1. The CDR3 contains 17 residues. V lost 0 bases and J lost 0; bases outside the gene matches: 7. Germline lookup yields CDR1 SGHRS and CDR2 YFSETQ. CDR3 in amino acids: CASSLVPGGGVNTEAFF. CDR3 sequence (DNA): TGCGCCAGCAGCTTGGTACCAGGGGGCGGAGTGAACACTGAAGCTTTCTTT.

The gene calls are TRBV27 and TRBJ1-2; D may be TRBD1 (6 bases). CDR1 is MNHEY, CDR2 SMNVEV, per germline (reference sequence). The V end was cut by 6 bases, the J end by 8 bases, with 28 bases between. CDR3 length: 17 amino acids. This CDR3 reads CASSFTGNNHITPGYTF. The CDR3 nucleotides are TGTGCCAGCAGCTTTACAGGGAACAACCACATAACTCCCGGCTACACCTTC.

This chain uses TRBV29-1 with TRBJ1-1, with no clear D. This CDR3 region has 11 residues. Trimming stripped 4 bases from V and 7 bases from J, with 10 bases between. The germline gives CDR1 SQVTM, CDR2 ANQGSEA. The CDR3 DNA follows: TGCAGCGTTGCGTCACAGCTTGAAGCTTTCTTT. Translating gives CSVASQLEAFF.

The V and J genes are TRBV7-8 and TRBJ1-1; 8 nucleotides align to TRBD1. The CDR3 runs 14 residues. Germline V lookup: CDR1 SGHVS, CDR2 FQNEAQ. Trimming took 5 bases from V and 6 from J; bases not matched to a gene: 8. CDR3 region: CASSPGQGRAEAFF. CDR3 DNA: TGTGCCAGCAGCCCCGGACAGGGTAGAGCTGAAGCTTTCTTT.

The chain carries TRBV10-3 and TRBJ2-7, with TRBD2 matching 7 bases. J gave up 6 bases and V 6 bases, and 8 bases lay outside the gene matches. The CDR3 sequence is 13 residues long. Germline V lookup: CDR1 ENHRY, CDR2 SYGVKD. CDR3 protein: CAISDGLVPEQYF. The DNA of the CDR3 is TGTGCCATCAGCGACGGACTAGTACCCGAGCAGTACTTC.

The rearrangement links TRBV28 to TRBJ2-7; 9 bases agree with TRBD1. Per the germline V gene, CDR1 is MDHEN and CDR2 is SYDVKM. The CDR3 runs to 14 residues. V shed 3 bases, J shed 3 bases, and the junction held 3 bases outside the gene matches. CDR3 sequence (DNA): TGTGCCAGCAGTTTCCCGGGACAGGGCTACGAGCAGTACTTC. It yields the protein CASSFPGQGYEQYF.